This record concerns one T cell receptor beta chain sequence. This clonotype was seen at least ten times. Its antigen is unknown. Base qualities were left out, and no much larger clone turns up one base away. This entry belongs to a study of CD8+CD57+ T cells in acquired aplastic anemia (dated by TCRdb to 2017 to 2018). Notes on the research overall: Extracted DNA from sorted CD4+ and CD8+ cells averaged around 3.5 ug, ranging from about 0.17 to 30 ug. Mean read counts for healthy donor samples were 9 million to 10.8 million for CD4+ cells and 11.0 million for CD8+ cells.

In the study, sorted CD4+ and CD8+ blood T cells from patients with severe aplastic anemia and from healthy subjects underwent deep sequencing of TCR repertoires. Ficoll-Paque density gradient centrifugation was used to isolate peripheral blood mononuclear cells. Before DNA was extracted, CD4+ and CD8+ T cells were sorted using either FACS or magnetic beads. The V and J ends are trimmed by 0 bases and 4 bases, leaving 10 bases between them. Counted from cysteine to phenylalanine, this CDR3 has 14 amino acids. Just the 42-base CDR3 DNA is kept, in frame starting at base 1. According to the germline V gene (reference sequence), CDR1 reads SGHKS and CDR2 reads YYEKEE. TCR beta VDJ combination and CDR3 sequence profiling used genomic DNA as the template. TCR repertoire sequencing was run on an Illumina HiSeq 2000. The authors' pipeline ran thus. TRBV/TRBJ rearrangement plots, CDR3 size and DJ length profiles, and Simpson's diversity index were used to assess repertoires. The immunodominant clone was defined as the most abundant DNA sequence in deep sequencing data. CDR3 amino acid sequences were checked for sharing between subjects and were compared against published repertoires and the VDJdb database. TCRdb itself trimmed the public reads at Q25 with fastp, ran MiXCR and retained productive beta chains. A single entry per CDR3 protein holds the most common genes and DNA from its merged rows. The V and J calls come from TCRdb's annotation, not from the publication. Within this sample are about 200,000 distinct CDR3 sequences, with approximately 35% of them counted one time only. The ten largest clones take up roughly 1.1% of the sample.

Broader findings and caveats from the paper: No significant difference in CD8+ Simpson's diversity was found between patients and healthy controls (P=0.060). Roughly 29 CD8+ CDR3 sequences were shared between patients and controls but appeared highly expressed in patients and within their immunodominant clones.

The receptor's source is a human donor in good health, serving as a control. The source material was sorted CD4+, CD8+, or CD8+CD57+ T cells (not recorded which) from PBMCs. The chain employs TRBV5-5 and TRBJ1-1; the D segment cannot be called with confidence. The CDR3 protein is CASSLVAPGTEAFF. The DNA is as follows: TGTGCCAGCAGCTTGGTAGCACCCGGCACTGAAGCTTTCTTT.